Each of the 21 T cell receptor beta chains below was sequenced from the same sample in a study of radiotherapy plus CTLA-4 blockade in lung cancer. Profiling relied on immunoSEQ multiplex PCR, and the TCRdb table lists in-frame clones only, not all of them. The repertoire holds 85,000 to 90,000 clones, with about 87% as singletons. Sequenced material: peripheral blood, taken from a patient treated with radiotherapy plus ipilimumab. These receptors all come from a human donor with non-small cell lung cancer that progressed on radiotherapy plus ipilimumab.

V usage is TRBV7-2 and J usage is TRBJ2-7; D remains unclear. Germline CDR1 and CDR2: SGHTA and FQGNSA. V gave up 2 bases and J gave up 0 bases, with 11 bases separating them. The CDR3 is 15 amino acids. The CDR3 protein is CASSLFDGSSYEQYF. The DNA for the CDR3 is TGTGCCAGCAGCTTATTCGACGGTAGCTCCTACGAGCAGTACTTC. Looking up the rest from reference TRBV7-2 and TRBJ2-7 gives the full variable domain: GAGVSQSPSNKVTEKGKDVELRCDPISGHTALYWYRQSLGQGLEFLIYFQGNSAPDKSGLPSDRFSAERTGGSVSTLTIQRTQQEDSAVYLCASSLFDGSSYEQYFGPGTRLTVT.

This clone was observed once. The chain has TRBV15 and TRBJ1-5; D remains ambiguous. The length of the CDR3 is 15 residues. Germline V gene data show CDR1 as LNHNV and CDR2 as YYDKDF (reference sequence). The V end lost 3 bases, the J end lost 3 bases, and 12 bases lay between the germline ends. DNA for the CDR3: TGTGCCACCAGCAGGGAGAGGCACCTCAATCAGCCCCAGCATTTT. Residues: CATSRERHLNQPQHF.

Here the CDR3 reads CASSVQGAGEKLFF. The CDR3 DNA sequence: TGTGCCAGCAGTGTCCAGGGGGCGGGAGAAAAACTGTTTTTT. The rearrangement joins TRBV2 to TRBJ1-4; 8 bases match TRBD1. The V gene end was trimmed by 4 bases and the J gene end by 8 bases; junction bases not matched to a gene: 6. This CDR3 is built from 14 residues. Germline V gene data show CDR1 as SNHLY and CDR2 as FYNNEI.

The J gene is TRBJ2-3, the V gene TRBV30, with TRBD2 matching over 13 bases. The CDR3 runs 13 residues. From germline, CDR1 is GTSNPN and CDR2 SVGIG (reference sequence). Trimming removed 4 bases from V and 9 bases from J; junction bases left unmatched: 4. The CDR3 DNA is TGTGCCTGGACAGGACTAGCGGGAGTAACGCAGTATTTT. Its translation is CAWTGLAGVTQYF.

The chain joins TRBV10-3 to TRBJ2-7, with 12 bases lining up with TRBD2. The germline gives CDR1 ENHRY, CDR2 SYGVKD. The CDR3 runs 19 residues. Trimming at V came to 0 bases and at J to 3 bases, leaving 12 bases not matched to a gene. Here the CDR3 DNA reads TGTGCCATCAGTGAGTCGAGGGGGGAGGGACTAGCGGGTCACTACGAGCAGTACTTC. Protein sequence: CAISESRGEGLAGHYEQYF.

The chain uses TRBV2 and TRBJ1-2; the D is unclear. The V gene's germline CDR1 is SNHLY and CDR2 FYNNEI. Trimming stripped 2 bases from V and 4 bases from J, with 5 bases between. The CDR3 is 12 amino acids. The CDR3 DNA reads TGTGCCAGCAGTGAAACCACCTATGGCTACACCTTC. This codes for CASSETTYGYTF.

In this sample, this clone turned up once. The chain couples TRBV5-6 to TRBJ2-2; the D is unclear. Germline loops: CDR1 SGHDT, CDR2 YYEEEE. V shed 1 base and J shed 6 bases, with 13 bases lying between them. This CDR3 has 15 amino acids. CDR3 residues: CASSLFQDAAGELFF. The CDR3 DNA reads as TGTGCCAGCAGCTTGTTTCAGGATGCGGCCGGGGAGCTGTTTTTT.

CDR3 coding DNA: TGCGCCAGCAGCCGCCCGGGACAGGGGGCCTACGAGCAGTACTTC. It translates to CASSRPGQGAYEQYF. V gene TRBV4-1 combines with J gene TRBJ2-7; the match to TRBD1 covers 11 bases. The CDR3 totals 15 residues. The V gene's germline CDR1 is MGHRA and CDR2 YSYEKL. Trimming took 4 bases from V and 2 from J; bases not matched to a gene: 4.

J is TRBJ2-7 and V is TRBV11-3; 9 bases map to TRBD2. The CDR3 is 14 amino acids. V shed 6 bases and J 1 base; nucleotides not matched to a gene: 4. CDR1 and CDR2 from the germline V gene are SGHNT and YENEEA. CDR3 protein: CASRAGGPSYEQYF. The CDR3 DNA reads TGTGCCAGCAGAGCGGGAGGCCCTTCCTACGAGCAGTACTTC.

This rearrangement joins TRBV5-4 to TRBJ2-5; D tentatively reads TRBD1 or TRBD2 (5 bases each). V dropped 2 bases and J dropped 4 bases, with 18 bases sitting between them. The CDR3 has 16 residues. CDR1 is SGHNT and CDR2 is YYREEE in the germline V gene (reference sequence). CDR3 in DNA: TGTGCCAGCAGCTTTCGATCCGGGGCCCCCGGAGAGACCCAGTACTTC. Translating gives CASSFRSGAPGETQYF.

V usage is TRBV4-3 and J usage is TRBJ2-1; perhaps TRBD1 as D (6 bases). CDR3 length: 14 amino acids. The germline CDR1 and CDR2 sequences are LGHNA and YSLEER. V lost 1 base and J 8 bases, leaving 12 bases between the germline ends. CDR3 amino acids: CASSQGPGEYEQFF. The DNA of the CDR3 is TGCGCCAGCAGCCAAGGTCCAGGGGAGTATGAGCAGTTCTTC.

This chain uses TRBV28 with TRBJ1-5; D may be TRBD1 (5 bases). Germline V lookup: CDR1 MDHEN, CDR2 SYDVKM. The CDR3 extends over 12 amino acids. V was pared by 11 bases and J by 2 bases, with 10 bases between. For the CDR3, the DNA is TGTGCCGGGGGGTGGGGCAATCAGCCCCAGCATTTT. It specifies CAGGWGNQPQHF.

This rearrangement joins TRBV25-1 to TRBJ2-7, with D tentatively TRBD2 (6 bases). The V end lost 5 bases, the J end lost 1 base, and 12 bases lay between the germline ends. The CDR3 is 14 residues long. The germline gives CDR1 MGHDK, CDR2 SYGVNS. DNA for the CDR3: TGTGCCAGCAGTCCCTGGGGGGAGTCCTACGAGCAGTACTTC. Its translation is CASSPWGESYEQYF.

This clone has a single count. The V and J genes are TRBV18 and TRBJ1-2; the match to TRBD1 covers 10 bases. V was clipped by 7 bases and J by 3 bases; unmatched bases: 5. The germline V gene encodes CDR1 KGHSH and CDR2 LQKENI. This CDR3 region has 14 residues. In DNA, the CDR3 is TGTGCCAGCTTCCCGGGACAGGGGTACTATGGCTACACCTTC. Its protein is CASFPGQGYYGYTF.

V and J are TRBV19 and TRBJ1-2; 8 bases are a match to TRBD1. Germline V gene lookup returns CDR1 LNHDA and CDR2 SQIVND (reference sequence). The CDR3 runs 15 residues. The V gene end was trimmed by 5 bases and the J gene end by 3 bases; junction bases not matched to a gene: 8. CDR3 in DNA: TGTGCCAGTAGTCCAGGGACAGGATCTGACTATGGCTACACCTTC. Its protein is CASSPGTGSDYGYTF.

The rearrangement joins TRBV7-9 to TRBJ2-3, with 9 bases fitting TRBD2. CDR3 length: 17 amino acids. Germline V gives CDR1 SEHNR, CDR2 FQNEAQ (reference sequence). Trimming removed 5 bases from V and 2 bases from J; junction bases left unmatched: 11. In DNA form, the CDR3 reads TGTGCCAGCAGCCACCCCTTAGGCGGGAGGGCCACAGATACGCAGTATTTT. This encodes CASSHPLGGRATDTQYF.

The chain combines TRBV4-3 with TRBJ2-3, with D possibly TRBD2 on 5 matching bases. V was shortened by 0 bases and J by 1 base, with 23 bases between the two germline ends. This CDR3 has 20 amino acids. CDR1 LGHNA and CDR2 YSLEER come from the germline V gene. This CDR3 is CASSQDHLAGVHSRTDTQYF. CDR3 in DNA: TGCGCCAGCAGCCAAGATCACCTAGCAGGAGTTCACTCCCGCACAGATACGCAGTATTTT.

The chain has TRBV29-1 and TRBJ1-4, with 11 bases matching TRBD1. Germline lookup yields CDR1 SQVTM and CDR2 ANQGSEA. The CDR3 runs 15 residues. After removal of 6 bases from V and 5 bases from J, the junction contained 8 bases not matched to a gene. In nucleotides, the CDR3 is TGCAGCGTGGCGCATGGGACAGGGGGGAATGAAAAACTGTTTTTT. Amino acids: CSVAHGTGGNEKLFF.

The J gene is TRBJ2-2, the V gene TRBV5-4; 8 bases are a match to TRBD1. Per the germline V gene, CDR1 is SGHNT and CDR2 is YYREEE (reference sequence). The CDR3 has 16 amino acids. Germline trimming cut 2 bases from V and 2 bases from J; bases unmatched to any gene: 5. In nucleotides, the CDR3 is TGTGCCAGCAGCTTCGGACAGGGATCTAACACCGGGGAGCTGTTTTTT. The encoded protein is CASSFGQGSNTGELFF.

The chain is built from TRBV11-2 and TRBJ2-3, with D unresolved. Trimming left V 4 bases short and J 11 bases short, with 16 bases between. Germline V gene sequence: CDR1 SGHAT, CDR2 FQNNGV. This CDR3 has 13 amino acids. The CDR3 spells CASSSRRLMGQYF. Written as DNA, the CDR3 is TGTGCCAGCAGCTCTCGCCGGCTCATGGGGCAGTATTTT.

The table lists this clone with a count of one. The rearrangement links TRBV2 to TRBJ2-7; the D is unclear. The CDR3 sequence is 12 residues long. Looked up from germline, CDR1 is SNHLY and CDR2 is FYNNEI. The V gene lost 5 bases and the J gene lost 2 bases, with 7 bases spanning the gap. Here the CDR3 DNA reads TGTGCCAGCAGTCGACTTACCTACGAGCAGTACTTC. This translates into CASSRLTYEQYF.